The rows below give T cell receptor beta chains drawn from one sample of a study of patients and donors after allogeneic stem cell transplantation. TCRdb used MiXCR to reprocess the RT-PCR reads, holding one entry per CDR3 protein. The data hold 50,000 to 60,000 distinct CDR3 sequences, with roughly 13% observed a single time. The sample consisted of blood, either unsorted or a sorted T cell fraction (not recorded which). The receptors stem from a human donor who was either an allogeneic HSCT recipient or a stem cell or donor lymphocyte infusion donor (not recorded which). It is not recorded whose cells these are; they may come from a transplant donor. The CDR3 runs from the conserved cysteine through the conserved F or W. Each record gives: clone size, D gene, J gene, V gene, CDR3 protein, CDR3 DNA. D genes are given only for firm matches. Rows may omit the clone size; those that give it use once, few, many or a size class.

>many|TRBD1|TRBJ1-6|TRBV20-1
CSARDARGQGSSPLHF
TGCAGTGCTAGAGATGCACGGGGACAGGGGAGTTCACCCCTCCACTTT
>NA|TRBD1|TRBJ1-1|TRBV6-6
CASSYKGQLNTEAFF
TGTGCCAGCAGTTACAAGGGACAGCTGAACACTGAAGCTTTCTTT
>NA|NA|TRBJ2-3|TRBV13
CASSLGFWRPSTDTQYF
TGTGCCAGCAGCTTAGGCTTCTGGAGGCCTAGCACAGATACGCAGTATTTT
>few|NA|TRBJ1-3|TRBV6-1
CASSEDVWLLSSGNTIYF
TGTGCCAGCAGTGAAGACGTGTGGCTTTTGAGCTCTGGAAACACCATATATTTT
>NA|TRBD1|TRBJ1-2|TRBV7-4
CASDLDRVRFRLCGYTF
TGTGCCAGCGACCTAGACAGGGTCCGATTCCGCCTATGTGGCTACACCTTC
>NA|NA|TRBJ2-3|TRBV5-1
CASSYRDPADTQYF
TGCGCCAGCAGCTACAGGGACCCGGCAGATACGCAGTATTTT
>NA|NA|TRBJ1-2|TRBV10-3
CAISETLGPINYGYTF
TGTGCCATCAGTGAGACTCTAGGCCCAATTAACTATGGCTACACCTTC
>few|NA|TRBJ2-3|TRBV11-2
CASSLNSEGPSTDTQYF
TGTGCCAGCAGCTTAAACTCCGAAGGACCCAGCACAGATACGCAGTATTTT
>few|NA|TRBJ2-1|TRBV24-1
CATSTGSYNEQFF
TGTGCCACCAGTACGGGTAGCTACAATGAGCAGTTCTTC
>many|TRBD1|TRBJ1-2|TRBV9
CASSVVPNRGVDYGYTF
TGTGCCAGCAGCGTAGTCCCTAACAGGGGAGTCGACTATGGCTACACCTTC
>many|TRBD1|TRBJ2-7|TRBV10-3
CAIQGQIAYEQYF
TGTGCCATTCAGGGACAGATTGCCTACGAGCAGTACTTC
>NA|TRBD1|TRBJ2-2|TRBV10-1
CASSDRGQVLNTGELFF
TGCGCCAGCAGTGACCGGGGACAGGTCTTGAACACCGGGGAGCTGTTTTTT
>few|TRBD2|TRBJ2-3|TRBV20-1
CSARAGTRGDTQYF
TGCAGTGCTAGAGCCGGGACTAGGGGAGATACGCAGTATTTT
>few|NA|TRBJ2-3|TRBV6-6
CASSYRPGALSSTDTQYF
TGTGCCAGCAGTTACCGCCCAGGGGCCTTGTCTAGCACAGATACGCAGTATTTT
>many|TRBD1|TRBJ1-5|TRBV20-1
CSALAGQGSLNQPQHF
TGCAGTGCCCTAGCGGGACAGGGAAGCCTAAATCAGCCCCAGCATTTT
>many|NA|TRBJ1-3|TRBV10-1
CASSADRTSGNTIYF
TGCGCCAGCAGTGCCGACAGGACGTCTGGAAACACCATATATTTT
>NA|NA|TRBJ1-2|TRBV2
CASSDLALSGYTF
TGTGCCAGCAGTGACCTGGCCCTGAGTGGCTACACCTTC
>NA|NA|TRBJ2-5|TRBV5-1
CASSLPPKGNTLETQYF
TGCGCCAGCAGCTTGCCCCCCAAGGGAAATACCTTGGAGACCCAGTACTTC
>NA|NA|TRBJ1-1|TRBV20-1
CSARQGHTEAFF
TGCAGTGCTAGACAGGGACACACTGAAGCTTTCTTT
>NA|TRBD2|TRBJ2-2|TRBV7-8
CASRQTSGRGTGELFF
TGTGCCAGCAGACAGACTAGCGGGAGGGGTACCGGGGAGCTGTTTTTT
>NA|TRBD1|TRBJ2-5|TRBV10-3
CAIGETGDQETQYF
TGTGCCATCGGGGAGACAGGGGATCAAGAGACCCAGTACTTC
>NA|NA|TRBJ2-7|TRBV7-6
CASSLQKTGLSEQYF
TGTGCCAGCAGCTTACAAAAAACAGGGCTTTCCGAGCAGTACTTC
>NA|NA|TRBJ2-1|TRBV6-1
CASSVRQGGSSYNEQFF
TGTGCCAGCAGTGTTAGACAGGGAGGGAGCTCCTACAATGAGCAGTTCTTC
>few|TRBD1|TRBJ2-1|TRBV5-6
CASSQTGMDEQFF
TGTGCCAGCAGCCAGACAGGGATGGATGAGCAGTTCTTC
>many|NA|TRBJ1-4|TRBV20-1
CSAHLDSYADEKLFF
TGCAGTGCTCACCTAGACAGTTACGCGGATGAAAAACTGTTTTTT
>few|TRBD1|TRBJ2-5|TRBV19
CASSPFGTGQETQYF
TGTGCCAGTAGTCCTTTCGGGACAGGGCAAGAGACCCAGTACTTC
>NA|NA|TRBJ2-1|TRBV3-1
CASSTLLEKQPKSGEQFF
TGTGCCAGCAGCACCCTTTTGGAGAAGCAGCCAAAAAGTGGTGAGCAGTTCTTC
>NA|NA|TRBJ1-4|TRBV6-1
CASIGSGLANEKLFF
TGTGCCAGCATTGGGAGCGGGCTGGCTAATGAAAAACTGTTTTTT
>NA|TRBD1|TRBJ1-3|TRBV6-6
CASSTSRTGGGNTIYF
TGTGCCAGCAGTACGTCCCGGACAGGGGGTGGAAACACCATATATTTT
>NA|NA|TRBJ2-2|TRBV20-1
CSVPLGLANTGELFF
TGCAGCGTTCCTTTGGGCTTAGCGAACACCGGGGAGCTGTTTTTT
>few|NA|TRBJ1-4|TRBV15
CATSRRQNINEKLFF
TGTGCCACCAGCCGCCGACAGAACATTAATGAAAAACTGTTTTTT
>few|TRBD2|TRBJ2-7|TRBV20-1
CSAVLAGGPYEQYF
TGCAGTGCCGTCCTAGCGGGAGGTCCCTACGAGCAGTACTTC
>NA|TRBD1|TRBJ1-1|TRBV7-6
CASSLGAGGIPMNTEAFF
TGTGCCAGCAGCTTAGGGGCAGGGGGCATCCCAATGAACACTGAAGCTTTCTTT
>few|TRBD2|TRBJ2-3|TRBV29-1
CSVELPGGTQYF
TGCAGCGTTGAATTGCCGGGGGGTACGCAGTATTTT
>NA|NA|TRBJ1-3|TRBV27
CASRPLQGGNTIYF
TGTGCCAGCAGACCCCTTCAGGGCGGAAACACCATATATTTT
>NA|NA|TRBJ2-4|TRBV12-3/TRBV12-4
CASSFAGQKNIQYF
TGTGCCAGCAGTTTCGCGGGACAGAAAAACATTCAGTACTTC
>NA|NA|TRBJ2-1|TRBV13
CASSPGAYEQFF
TGTGCCAGCAGCCCGGGAGCATATGAGCAGTTCTTC
>few|TRBD2|TRBJ2-2|TRBV7-6
CASSHPRTSGDRNTGELFF
TGTGCCAGCAGCCACCCCCGGACTAGCGGGGATAGGAACACCGGGGAGCTGTTTTTT
>many|NA|TRBJ1-5|TRBV10-3
CAISEGPRDNQPQHF
TGTGCCATCAGTGAGGGTCCCAGGGACAATCAGCCCCAGCATTTT
>many|NA|TRBJ2-5|TRBV12-3/TRBV12-4
CASSPTGRGETQYF
TGTGCCAGCAGTCCCACAGGGAGGGGAGAGACCCAGTACTTC
>few|NA|TRBJ2-1|TRBV11-3
CASSLDKRIRRGDNEQFF
TGTGCCAGCAGCTTAGATAAACGGATTAGGCGGGGAGACAATGAGCAGTTCTTC
>many|TRBD2|TRBJ2-2|TRBV20-1
CSASPLAGNTGELFF
TGCAGTGCTAGCCCCCTAGCGGGGAACACCGGGGAGCTGTTTTTT
>few|NA|TRBJ2-1|TRBV20-1
CSAGDPNEQFF
TGCAGTGCTGGGGACCCTAATGAGCAGTTCTTC
>NA|TRBD1|TRBJ2-2|TRBV7-8
CASSLPSTGVNTGELFF
TGTGCCAGCAGCTTACCCTCGACAGGGGTGAACACCGGGGAGCTGTTTTTT
>many|NA|TRBJ1-2|TRBV28
CASSSWQGPFYGYTF
TGTGCCAGCAGTTCCTGGCAGGGGCCCTTCTATGGCTACACCTTC
>few|NA|TRBJ1-2|TRBV30
CAWSVTRADYGYTF
TGTGCCTGGAGTGTAACCAGGGCCGACTATGGCTACACCTTC
>many|TRBD1|TRBJ1-5|TRBV6-6
CASLTGGEQPQHF
TGTGCCAGCCTGACAGGGGGCGAACAGCCCCAGCATTTT
>NA|TRBD1|TRBJ2-2|TRBV5-1
CASSPTGTANTGELFF
TGCGCCAGCAGCCCAACCGGGACAGCGAACACCGGGGAGCTGTTTTTT
>NA|NA|TRBJ2-5|TRBV6-5
CASSYELAEGLNQETQYF
TGTGCCAGCAGTTACGAACTAGCCGAGGGCCTAAACCAAGAGACCCAGTACTTC
>few|NA|TRBJ2-1|TRBV19
CASSSGSYNEQFF
TGTGCCAGTAGTTCCGGCAGCTACAATGAGCAGTTCTTC